A single T cell receptor beta chain is shown here with its context. Its matching antigen is unknown. This entry comes from a study of shared clonotypes between healthy human individuals. Study overall: Used for every donor were three CD4 naive, three CD4 memory, two CD8 naive and one CD8 memory plate.

This CDR3 is 15 amino acids long. V was trimmed by 2 bases and J by 6 bases, leaving 16 bases between them. Germline V gene data show CDR1 as SNHLY and CDR2 as FYNNEI. The naive CD8 population came from CD45RO-negative cells selected for CCR7, without terminally differentiated effector memory CD45RA+ cells. Profiled with immunoSEQ multiplex PCR; TCRdb holds only in-frame clones, not every one. The sample has over 2,000,000 clones, roughly 93% seen once; the top ten hold around 1.8%. The study's findings and limits: Sampling was confined to blood; repertoires within tissues likely differ.

Source material: naive CD8+ T cells from PBMCs. The V and J genes are TRBV2 and TRBJ1-2; D is unclear. This receptor was taken from a man between 18 and 29 years old in good health. Some clones in this sample may be carry-over from other donors' samples. CDR3 protein: CASSEWAVTNNGYTF. In DNA form, the CDR3 reads TGTGCCAGCAGTGAATGGGCAGTGACCAACAATGGCTACACCTTC.